This T cell receptor beta chain was sequenced for a study of cytomegalovirus exposure and HLA in healthy donors. The overall study: Researchers previously reported finding 117 million unique TCR beta sequences from 170 million or so T cells. About 85 million unique TCR sequences came from HLA-typed donors in an early release. Broader study findings: Among the CMV-associated chains, three were confirmed in vitro as specific for CMV antigens.

The study ran its PCR with 60 Vbeta and 13 Jbeta primers. Profiled with immunoSEQ multiplex PCR; TCRdb holds only in-frame clones, not every one. The sample yields around 120,000 clones, 74% seen once. CDR1 is SNHLY, CDR2 FYNNEI, per germline. V was shortened by 7 bases and J by 2 bases, with 8 bases between the two germline ends. This CDR3 region has 13 residues. Of note for this clone: Antigen specificity is unknown.

The material sequenced was PBMCs. The V gene is TRBV2, the J gene TRBJ2-2; D uncertain. This receptor was taken from a man aged 45-60 years in good health and CMV-seropositive. CDR3 region: CASTVDNTGELFF. The CDR3 DNA reads as TGTGCCAGCACGGTCGATAACACCGGGGAGCTGTTTTTT.